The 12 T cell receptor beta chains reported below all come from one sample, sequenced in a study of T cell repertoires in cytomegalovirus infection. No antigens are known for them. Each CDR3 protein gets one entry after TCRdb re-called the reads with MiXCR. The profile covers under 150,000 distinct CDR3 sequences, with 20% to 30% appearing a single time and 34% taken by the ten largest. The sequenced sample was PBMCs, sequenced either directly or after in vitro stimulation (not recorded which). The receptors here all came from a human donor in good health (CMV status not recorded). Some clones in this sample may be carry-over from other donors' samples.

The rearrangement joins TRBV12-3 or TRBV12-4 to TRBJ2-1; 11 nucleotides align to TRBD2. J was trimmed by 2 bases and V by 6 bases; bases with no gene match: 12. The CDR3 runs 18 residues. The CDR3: CASRLTPSGRTPYNEQFF. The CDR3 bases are TGTGCCAGCAGGCTTACCCCTAGCGGGAGGACCCCCTACAATGAGCAGTTCTTC.

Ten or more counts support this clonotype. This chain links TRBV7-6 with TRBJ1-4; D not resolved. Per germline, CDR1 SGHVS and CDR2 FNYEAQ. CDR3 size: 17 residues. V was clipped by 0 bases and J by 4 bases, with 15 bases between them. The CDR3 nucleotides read TGTGCCAGCAGCTTAGCCCTTAAAGGGAGCGGTAATGAAAAACTGTTTTTT. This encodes CASSLALKGSGNEKLFF.

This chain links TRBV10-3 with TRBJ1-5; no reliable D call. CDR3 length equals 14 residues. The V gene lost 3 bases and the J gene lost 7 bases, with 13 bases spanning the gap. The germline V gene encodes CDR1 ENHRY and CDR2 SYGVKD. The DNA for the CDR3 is TGTGCCATCAGTGATTCCAGGAGGGAACAGCCCCAGCATTTT. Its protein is CAISDSRREQPQHF.

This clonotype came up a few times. DNA for the CDR3: TGTGCCAGCAGCCTAGGGGAGGTTGGAAACACCATATATTTT. Translation: CASSLGEVGNTIYF. The V and J genes are TRBV7-2 and TRBJ1-3; D possibly corresponds to TRBD1 (5 bases). Trimming took 5 bases from V and 3 from J, leaving 11 bases between them. This CDR3 spans 14 amino acids. Germline CDR1 SGHTA, CDR2 FQGNSA.

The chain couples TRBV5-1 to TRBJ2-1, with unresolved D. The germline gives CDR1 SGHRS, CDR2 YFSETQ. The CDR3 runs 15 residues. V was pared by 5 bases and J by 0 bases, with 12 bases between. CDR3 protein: CASRSQVSSYNEQFF. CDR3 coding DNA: TGCGCCAGCAGGTCTCAAGTAAGCTCCTACAATGAGCAGTTCTTC. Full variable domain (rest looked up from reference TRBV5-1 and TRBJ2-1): KAGVTQTPRYLIKTRGQQVTLSCSPISGHRSVSWYQQTPGQGLQFLFEYFSETQRNKGNFPGRFSGRQFSNSRSEMNVSTLELGDSALYLCASRSQVSSYNEQFFGPGTRLTVL.

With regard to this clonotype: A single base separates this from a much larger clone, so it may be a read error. CDR3 in amino acids: CASTQSGTGGERFF. The CDR3 DNA reads TGTGCCAGCACCCAATCCGGGACAGGGGGTGAGCGGTTCTTC. The rearrangement uses TRBV6-2 or TRBV6-3 and TRBJ2-1; 11 bases map to TRBD1. CDR1 is MNHEY and CDR2 is SVGEGT in the germline V gene. The CDR3 length is 14 residues.

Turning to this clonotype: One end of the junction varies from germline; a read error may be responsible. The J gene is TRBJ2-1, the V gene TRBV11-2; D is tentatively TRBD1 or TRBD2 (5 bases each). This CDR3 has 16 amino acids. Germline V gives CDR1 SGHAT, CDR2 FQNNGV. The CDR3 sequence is CATSRVGGFSYNERFF. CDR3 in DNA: TGTGCCACCAGCCGAGTTGGGGGTTTCTCCTACAATGAGCGGTTCTTC.

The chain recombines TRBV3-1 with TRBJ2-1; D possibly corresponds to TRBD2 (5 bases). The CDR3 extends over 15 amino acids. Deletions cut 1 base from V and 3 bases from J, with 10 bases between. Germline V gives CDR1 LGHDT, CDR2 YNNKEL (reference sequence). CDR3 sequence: CASSQGVSVYNEQFF. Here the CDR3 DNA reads TGTGCCAGCAGCCAAGGGGTTAGCGTCTACAATGAGCAGTTCTTC.

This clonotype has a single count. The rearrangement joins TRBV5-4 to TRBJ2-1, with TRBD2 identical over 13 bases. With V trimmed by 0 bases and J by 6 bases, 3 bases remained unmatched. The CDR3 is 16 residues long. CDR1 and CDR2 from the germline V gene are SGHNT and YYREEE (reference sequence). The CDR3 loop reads CASSLEGLAGLNEQFF. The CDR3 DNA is TGTGCCAGCAGCTTGGAGGGACTAGCGGGGCTCAATGAGCAGTTCTTC.

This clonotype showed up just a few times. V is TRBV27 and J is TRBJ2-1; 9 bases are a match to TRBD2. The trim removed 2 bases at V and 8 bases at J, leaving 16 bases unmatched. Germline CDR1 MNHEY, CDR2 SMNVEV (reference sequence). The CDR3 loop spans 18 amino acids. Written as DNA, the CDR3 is TGTGCCAGCAGTTTAGGTTCTAGCGGGGTGGGTGACGGACATGAGCAGTTCTTC. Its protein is CASSLGSSGVGDGHEQFF.

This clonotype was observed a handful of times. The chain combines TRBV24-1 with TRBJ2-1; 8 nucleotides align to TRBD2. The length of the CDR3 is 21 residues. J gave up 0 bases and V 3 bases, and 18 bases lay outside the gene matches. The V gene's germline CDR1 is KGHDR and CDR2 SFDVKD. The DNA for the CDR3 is TGTGCCACCAGTGATCGTAGCGGGGTCAGAGAGGGAGTACGCTCCTACAATGAGCAGTTCTTC. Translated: CATSDRSGVREGVRSYNEQFF.

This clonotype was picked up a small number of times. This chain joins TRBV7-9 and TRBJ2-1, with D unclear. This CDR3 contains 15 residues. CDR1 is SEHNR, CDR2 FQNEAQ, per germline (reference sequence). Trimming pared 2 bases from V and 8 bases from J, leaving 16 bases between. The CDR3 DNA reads TGTGCCAGCAGCTTAAACGCTCCCCTATTAGATGAGCAGTTCTTC. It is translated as CASSLNAPLLDEQFF.